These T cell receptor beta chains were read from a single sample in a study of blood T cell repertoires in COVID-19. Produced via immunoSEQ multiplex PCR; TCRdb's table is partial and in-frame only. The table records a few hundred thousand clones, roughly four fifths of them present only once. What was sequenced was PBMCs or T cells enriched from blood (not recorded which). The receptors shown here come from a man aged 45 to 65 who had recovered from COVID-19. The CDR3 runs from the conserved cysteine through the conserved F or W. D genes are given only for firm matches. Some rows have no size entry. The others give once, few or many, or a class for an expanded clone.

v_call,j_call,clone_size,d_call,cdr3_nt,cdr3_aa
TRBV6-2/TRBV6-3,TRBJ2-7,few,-,TGTGCCAGCAGTTCCTCTGGCGGTCCCTACGAGCAGTACTTC,CASSSSGGPYEQYF
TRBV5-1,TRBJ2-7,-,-,TGCGCCAGCAGCTTGGAGAGCGGGCCCTACGAGCAGTACTTC,CASSLESGPYEQYF
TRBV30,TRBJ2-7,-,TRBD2,TGTGCCTGGAGTGGACTAGCGGGGGCCTGGCAGTACTTC,CAWSGLAGAWQYF
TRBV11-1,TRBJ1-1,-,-,TGTGCCAGCAGGACCAGGGATTTTGAAGCTTTCTTT,CASRTRDFEAFF
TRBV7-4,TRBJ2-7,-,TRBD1,TGTGCCAGCAGCCTACGTATTCGGGACAGGGGGCTACACGAGCAGTACTTC,CASSLRIRDRGLHEQYF
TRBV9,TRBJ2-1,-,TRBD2,TGTGCCAGCAGCGTAGCTACCGGGATGGGACTAGCGAGTACAAAAGAGCAGTTCTTC,CASSVATGMGLASTKEQFF
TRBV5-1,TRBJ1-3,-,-,TGCGCCAGCAGCTTGGGTGGACAGAGCTCTGGAAACACCATATATTTT,CASSLGGQSSGNTIYF
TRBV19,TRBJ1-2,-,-,TGTGCCAGTAGTGGACAATATGGCTACACCTTC,CASSGQYGYTF
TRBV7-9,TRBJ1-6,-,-,TGTGCCAGCAGCTTACTTGAGGGATCACCCCTCCACTTT,CASSLLEGSPLHF
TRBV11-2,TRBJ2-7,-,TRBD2,TGTGCCAGCAGCCGCACGACAGGGACTAGCCGGATGTCGTACGAGCAGTACTTC,CASSRTTGTSRMSYEQYF
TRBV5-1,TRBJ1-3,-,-,TGCGCCAGCAGCTTGGGACCTGGGGGGACTGGAAACACCATATATTTT,CASSLGPGGTGNTIYF
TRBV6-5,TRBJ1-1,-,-,TGTGCCAGCACGAAACAGATGAACACTGAAGCTTTCTTT,CASTKQMNTEAFF
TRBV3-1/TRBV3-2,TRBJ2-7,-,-,TGTGCCAGCAGCCAAGAGCCCATGGACAGAGGCGGAGAGCAGTACTTC,CASSQEPMDRGGEQYF
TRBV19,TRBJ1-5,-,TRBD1,TGTGCCAGTAGTATAGGGACAGGTTTTCCTTATAGCAATCAGCCCCAGCATTTT,CASSIGTGFPYSNQPQHF
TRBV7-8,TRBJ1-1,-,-,TGTGCCAGCGAGATGAACACTGAAGCTTTCTTT,CASEMNTEAFF
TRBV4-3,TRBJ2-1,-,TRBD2,TGCGCCAGCAGCCAAATTAGCGGGAGGGCGGGCAATGAGCAGTTCTTC,CASSQISGRAGNEQFF
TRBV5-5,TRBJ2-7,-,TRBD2,TGTGCCAGCAGCCCAGGACTAGTAGTATACGAGCAGTACTTC,CASSPGLVVYEQYF
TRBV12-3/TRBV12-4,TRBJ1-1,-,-,TGTGCCAGCAGTTTAGGGCCGAACACTGAAGCTTTCTTT,CASSLGPNTEAFF
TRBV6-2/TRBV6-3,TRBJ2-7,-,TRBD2,TGTGCCAGCAGTGGCGGGAGAGCCTACGAGCAGTACTTC,CASSGGRAYEQYF
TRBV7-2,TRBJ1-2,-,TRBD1,TGTGCCAGCAGCCCATCACAGGGGGCGCGGGGCTACACCTTC,CASSPSQGARGYTF
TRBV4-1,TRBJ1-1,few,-,TGCGCCAGCAGCCAAGAACCGGGGATGACGTCCGAAGCTTTCTTT,CASSQEPGMTSEAFF
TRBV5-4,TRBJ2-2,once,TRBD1,TGTGCCAGCAGCGGGAGATCGGGACAGAGGAACACCGGGGAGCTGTTTTTT,CASSGRSGQRNTGELFF
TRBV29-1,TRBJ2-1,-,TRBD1,TGCAGCGTTCGGGACAGGGAACTTGGTGAGCAGTTCTTC,CSVRDRELGEQFF
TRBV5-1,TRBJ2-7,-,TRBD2,TGCGCCAGCAGCCTATGGGAGGGTAACGAATACGAGCAGTACTTC,CASSLWEGNEYEQYF
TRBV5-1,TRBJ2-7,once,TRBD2,TGCGCCAGCAGCGCCGCTAGCGGGATGGCCTACGAGCAGTACTTC,CASSAASGMAYEQYF
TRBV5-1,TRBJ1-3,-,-,TGCGCCAGCAGCTTGATAGGGGTCACCTCTGGAAACACCATATATTTT,CASSLIGVTSGNTIYF
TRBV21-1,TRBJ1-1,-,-,TGTGCCAGCAGCATTGAGCAGAACACTGAAGCTTTCTTT,CASSIEQNTEAFF
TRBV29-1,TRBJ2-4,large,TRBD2,TGCAGCGGGGGGACTAGCGGTAACATTCAGTACTTC,CSGGTSGNIQYF
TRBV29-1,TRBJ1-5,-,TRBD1,TGCAGCGTGGGCCTAGGGACAGGGAATCAGCCCCAGCATTTT,CSVGLGTGNQPQHF
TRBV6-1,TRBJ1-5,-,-,TGTGCCAGCAGTGAAACACGACAGGCCTGGGGGAGCAATCAGCCCCAGCATTTT,CASSETRQAWGSNQPQHF
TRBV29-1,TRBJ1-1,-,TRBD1,TGCAGCGGTTACAGGGGTTCGAACACTGAAGCTTTCTTT,CSGYRGSNTEAFF
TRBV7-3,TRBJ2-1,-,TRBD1,TGTGCCAGCAGCGTCCGACAGGGGGCAGGTGAGCAGTTCTTC,CASSVRQGAGEQFF
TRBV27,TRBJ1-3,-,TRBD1,TGTGCCAGCAGCCGACAGGGCTCTGGAAACACCATATATTTT,CASSRQGSGNTIYF
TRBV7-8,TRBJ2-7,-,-,TGTGCCAGCAGCTTAGCAGGGGGCGAGCAGTACTTC,CASSLAGGEQYF
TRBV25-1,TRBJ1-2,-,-,TGTGCCAGCTTGAAGGAGGGTACTAACTATGGCTACACCTTC,CASLKEGTNYGYTF
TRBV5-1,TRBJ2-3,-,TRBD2,TGCGCCAGCAGCTTGGGCGGGGGGGCCGCAGATACGCAGTATTTT,CASSLGGGAADTQYF
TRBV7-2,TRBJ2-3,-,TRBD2,TGTGCCAGCAGCTCTACTAGCGGGGGCACAGATACGCAGTATTTT,CASSSTSGGTDTQYF
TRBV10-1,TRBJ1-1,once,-,TGCGCCAGCAGTGAGAATGGGCGAGGGAGCACTGAAGCTTTCTTT,CASSENGRGSTEAFF
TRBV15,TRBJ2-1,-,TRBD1,TGTGCCACCAGTACCGGGACAGGGGGCGCGGATGAGCAGTTCTTC,CATSTGTGGADEQFF
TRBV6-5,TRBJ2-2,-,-,TGTGCCAGCAGACCCGGACTATCGAACACCGGGGAGCTGTTTTTT,CASRPGLSNTGELFF
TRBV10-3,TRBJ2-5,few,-,TGTGCCATCAGTGAGACACAGGTCAAGGAGACCCAGTACTTC,CAISETQVKETQYF
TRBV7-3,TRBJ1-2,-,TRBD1,TGTGCCAGCAGCCCGGACAGGGGGGGCGGCTACACCTTC,CASSPDRGGGYTF
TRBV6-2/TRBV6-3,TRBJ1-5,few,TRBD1,TGTGCCAGCAGTCACAGGGGTTATAGCAATCAGCCCCAGCATTTT,CASSHRGYSNQPQHF
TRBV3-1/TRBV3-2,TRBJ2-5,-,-,TGTGCCAGCAGCCAACAGGGGGGAGGAAAGACCCAGTACTTC,CASSQQGGGKTQYF
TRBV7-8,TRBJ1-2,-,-,TGTGCCAGCAGCTTAGGCCAGGGGCTTGGCTACACCTTC,CASSLGQGLGYTF
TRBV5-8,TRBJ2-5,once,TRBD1,TGTGCCAGCAGCCAGGGACAGCCCGAAGTGACCCAGTACTTC,CASSQGQPEVTQYF
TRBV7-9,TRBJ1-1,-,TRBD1,TGTGCCAGCAGCCTGGGGGACAGGGTGGACACTGAAGCTTTCTTT,CASSLGDRVDTEAFF
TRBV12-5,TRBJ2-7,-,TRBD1,TGTGCTAGTGGCACCGCGGTGGACAGGACCTACGAGCAGTACTTC,CASGTAVDRTYEQYF